Presented here are 7 T cell receptor beta chains from one specimen sequenced in a study of chemoradiotherapy in HPV16-positive cancers. Using immunoSEQ multiplex PCR, the repertoire was profiled, and TCRdb retains in-frame clones only, with some absent. This repertoire shows some 25,000 clones, approximately 94% found once; its top ten account for over 2.5%. This sample was obtained from a patient who underwent chemoradiotherapy. These receptors were taken from a human donor with HPV-associated anogenital cancer.

The V call is TRBV5-4, the J call TRBJ2-3, with unresolved D. The CDR3 is 17 amino acids. Germline assignment: CDR1 SGHNT and CDR2 YYREEE (reference sequence). Trimming shortened V by 3 bases and J by 4 bases, and 21 bases separated the two germline ends. CDR3 sequence (DNA): TGTGCCAGCAGCTCCGGGTGGGTGCCAAGAGGTGCAGATACGCAGTATTTT. This encodes CASSSGWVPRGADTQYF. Complete variable domain (other parts from reference TRBV5-4 and TRBJ2-3): ETGVTQSPTHLIKTRGQQVTLRCSSQSGHNTVSWYQQALGQGPQFIFQYYREEENGRGNFPPRFSGLQFPNYSSELNVNALELDDSALYLCASSSGWVPRGADTQYFGPGTRLTVL.

This rearrangement joins TRBV28 to TRBJ1-3; TRBD1 matches 8 bases. Per the germline V gene, CDR1 is MDHEN and CDR2 is SYDVKM. V gave up 5 bases and J gave up 9 bases; unmatched junction bases: 6. The CDR3 extends over 13 amino acids. The CDR3 DNA follows: TGTGCCAGCAGTGGGCGGACAGGGCTCACCATATATTTT. Protein: CASSGRTGLTIYF.

The rearrangement uses TRBV11-2 and TRBJ2-3; TRBD1 matches 9 bases. The trim removed 4 bases at V and 5 bases at J, leaving 7 bases unmatched. The CDR3 sequence is 15 residues long. From germline, CDR1 is SGHAT and CDR2 FQNNGV. The CDR3 is CASSYTTGGGDTQYF. The CDR3, as DNA: TGTGCCAGCAGCTACACGACAGGGGGTGGAGATACGCAGTATTTT.

The chain couples TRBV2 to TRBJ1-3; no reliable D call. This CDR3 comprises 16 residues. CDR1 is SNHLY and CDR2 is FYNNEI in the germline V gene. V was pared by 8 bases and J by 0 bases, with 17 bases between. CDR3 nucleotides: TGTGCCAGCCCGAAAGGACTACCCGACTCTGGAAACACCATATATTTT. Translating it yields CASPKGLPDSGNTIYF.

This chain uses TRBV5-4 with TRBJ2-5, with unresolved D. CDR3 size: 13 residues. Between the trimmed V and J ends, which lost 2 bases and 2 bases, there was a span of 7 bases. Germline V gives CDR1 SGHNT, CDR2 YYREEE (reference sequence). As DNA, the CDR3 is TGTGCCAGCAGCTTACCCCCACAAGAGACCCAGTACTTC. It encodes CASSLPPQETQYF.

The J gene is TRBJ1-1, the V gene TRBV28, with 10 bases that match TRBD1. CDR3 length: 16 amino acids. The ends lost 6 bases at V and 5 bases at J; junction bases unmatched: 12. Germline loops: CDR1 MDHEN, CDR2 SYDVKM. The CDR3 nucleotides read TGTGCCAGCAGACTTAACCCGGGACAGGGGAAAACTGAAGCTTTCTTT. Its protein is CASRLNPGQGKTEAFF.

This chain joins TRBV2 and TRBJ1-1, with D maybe TRBD1 (5 bases). The CDR3 spans 11 residues. Germline CDR1 is SNHLY and CDR2 is FYNNEI. The V and J ends lost 5 bases and 9 bases respectively, with 10 bases between them. Here the CDR3 reads CASSPSGQAFF. The DNA for the CDR3 is TGTGCCAGCAGTCCCTCAGGGCAAGCTTTCTTT.